Shown below are 30 T cell receptor beta chains from a single sample sequenced in a study of blood T cell repertoires in COVID-19 (TCRdb year 2020). The library was made by the immunoSEQ multiplex PCR assay. In its TCRdb copy, this immuneACCESS table keeps in-frame sequences only and misses some clones. Where compared with another copy, unresolved V genes explain less than half of these, and the others have no known cause. A total of fewer than 150,000 clones appear in this sample, 84% of them only once. 9.5% to 15% of the sample is in the top ten clones. The source material was peripheral blood. The receptors were gathered from a human donor in a cohort sampled during active COVID-19.

This chain uses TRBV19 with TRBJ2-1; the match to TRBD1 covers 7 bases. The germline V gene has CDR1 LNHDA and CDR2 SQIVND (reference sequence). Unmatched junction bases numbered 13, after V lost 6 bases and J lost 5 bases. There are 16 residues in the CDR3. The CDR3 spells CASSQTGTTFNNEQFF. The CDR3 nucleotides read TGTGCCAGTAGCCAGACAGGGACCACCTTTAACAATGAGCAGTTCTTC.

This sequence joins TRBV5-1 and TRBJ2-1; 11 nucleotides match TRBD1. This CDR3 has 16 amino acids. The germline gives CDR1 SGHRS, CDR2 YFSETQ. The junction had 7 bases not matched to a gene; V was cut back by 4 bases and J by 4 bases. CDR3 in DNA: TGCGCCAGCAGCCCCGGCGGGACAGGGGGGTACAATGAGCAGTTCTTC. Amino acids: CASSPGGTGGYNEQFF.

V usage is TRBV2 and J usage is TRBJ1-2, with 7 bases fitting TRBD1. This CDR3 has 18 residues. V lost 4 bases and J lost 2; bases outside the gene matches: 16. The germline V gene has CDR1 SNHLY and CDR2 FYNNEI. CDR3 sequence reads: CASSGPGNRGLGNYGYTF. As DNA, the CDR3 is TGTGCCAGCAGTGGACCCGGGAACAGGGGCCTTGGGAACTATGGCTACACCTTC.

This chain uses TRBV11-2 with TRBJ2-1, with D tentatively TRBD2 (7 bases). This CDR3 spans 14 amino acids. The V gene's germline CDR1 is SGHAT and CDR2 FQNNGV. V lost 3 bases and J lost 10, with 16 bases in between. CDR3 amino acids: CASSFMGGPAEQFF. The CDR3 DNA follows: TGTGCCAGCAGCTTTATGGGGGGGCCCGCAGAGCAGTTCTTC.

The V call is TRBV5-4, the J call TRBJ2-5, with TRBD1 identical over 10 bases. Germline V gives CDR1 SGHNT, CDR2 YYREEE (reference sequence). V lost 0 bases to trimming and J lost 5 bases; unmatched junction nucleotides: 1. CDR3 size: 14 residues. CDR3 nucleotides: TGTGCCAGCAGCTTGGCGGGACAGGGGGAGACCCAGTACTTC. It translates to CASSLAGQGETQYF.

This clone showed up just a few times. The J gene is TRBJ2-2, the V gene TRBV5-1; D unresolved. Germline-derived CDR1 and CDR2 are SGHRS and YFSETQ. CDR3 size: 15 residues. Trimming removed 4 bases at V and 8 bases at J, with 18 bases between. The DNA of the CDR3 is TGCGCCAGCAGCCTACAGCCGCAGGCGTTAGGGGAGCTGTTTTTT. Amino acid sequence: CASSLQPQALGELFF.

The gene calls are TRBV23-1 and TRBJ1-2, with D unclear. TRBV23-1 carries the ORF label, with uncertain function. This CDR3 comprises 15 residues. V was pared by 6 bases and J by 0 bases, with 14 bases between. The CDR3 sequence: CASRQNAGANYGYTF. The CDR3 nucleotides read TGCGCCAGCAGGCAAAACGCGGGAGCTAACTATGGCTACACCTTC.

The table lists this clone with a few counts. V gene TRBV19 combines with J gene TRBJ1-5, with D maybe TRBD1 (5 bases). Germline V CDR1 and CDR2: LNHDA, SQIVND (reference sequence). The CDR3 covers 17 residues. V was shortened by 5 bases and J by 4 bases, with 21 bases between the two germline ends. Written as DNA, the CDR3 is TGTGCCAGTAGTTCCTCCGGGACCCCTGGGAGGAATCAGCCCCAGCATTTT. As protein: CASSSSGTPGRNQPQHF.

CDR3 sequence reads: CASSTRTGLSGANVLTF. CDR3 sequence (DNA): TGTGCCAGCAGCACACGGACAGGACTCTCTGGGGCCAACGTCCTGACTTTC. The rearrangement links TRBV7-8 to TRBJ2-6; TRBD1 aligns across 7 bases. Germline CDR1 is SGHVS and CDR2 is FQNEAQ. After removal of 5 bases from V and 0 bases from J, the junction contained 7 bases not matched to a gene. This CDR3 has 17 amino acids. The whole variable domain, remainder taken from reference TRBV7-8 and TRBJ2-6, is GAGVSQSPRYKVAKRGQDVALRCDPISGHVSLFWYQQALGQGPEFLTYFQNEAQLDKSGLPSDRFFAERPEGSVSTLKIQRTQQEDSAVYLCASSTRTGLSGANVLTFGAGSRLTVL.

This chain uses TRBV6-5 with TRBJ2-7, with a tentative D call TRBD2 (5 bases). V was trimmed by 4 bases and J by 3 bases, leaving 10 bases between them. The CDR3 length is 13 residues. Looked up from germline, CDR1 is MNHEY and CDR2 is SVGAGI. The DNA of the CDR3 is TGTGCCAGCAGTTTGCGCGGAGGCTACGAGCAGTACTTC. Its translation: CASSLRGGYEQYF.

The chain uses TRBV7-3 and TRBJ2-5, with D tentatively TRBD2 (6 bases). This CDR3 contains 15 residues. Germline CDR1 reads SGHTA; CDR2 reads FQGTGA. Trimming pared 6 bases from V and 6 bases from J, leaving 20 bases between. In nucleotides, the CDR3 is TGTGCCAGCAGTGACGGGGGAGTTCCCCGGAAGACCCAGTACTTC. It specifies CASSDGGVPRKTQYF. Supplemented by reference TRBV7-3 and TRBJ2-5, the full variable domain reads GAGVSQTPSNKVTEKGKYVELRCDPISGHTALYWYRQSLGQGPEFLIYFQGTGAADDSGLPNDRFFAVRPEGSVSTLKIQRTERGDSAVYLCASSDGGVPRKTQYFGPGTRLLVL.

The chain recombines TRBV9 with TRBJ1-1; 7 bases match TRBD1. Germline V lookup: CDR1 SGDLS, CDR2 YYNGEE. V was pared by 2 bases and J by 1 base, with 5 bases of the junction left unmatched. The CDR3 length is 15 residues. The chain's CDR3 is CASSVRDSPNTEAFF. In DNA, the CDR3 is TGTGCCAGCAGCGTGAGGGACAGCCCGAACACTGAAGCTTTCTTT. The complete variable domain, with remaining parts taken from reference TRBV9 and TRBJ1-1, reads DSGVTQTPKHLITATGQRVTLRCSPRSGDLSVYWYQQSLDQGLQFLIQYYNGEERAKGNILERFSAQQFPDLHSELNLSSLELGDSALYFCASSVRDSPNTEAFFGQGTRLTVV.

The V gene is TRBV2, the J gene TRBJ1-3; no firm D call. Trimming removed 5 bases at V and 1 base at J, with 9 bases between. This CDR3 region has 14 residues. CDR1 SNHLY and CDR2 FYNNEI come from the germline V gene. CDR3 bases: TGTGCCAGCAGTATCGAGGGTTCTGGAAACACCATATATTTT. Residues: CASSIEGSGNTIYF.

The chain uses TRBV7-6 and TRBJ2-7, with D perhaps matching TRBD1 (6 bases). Germline CDR1 and CDR2: SGHVS and FNYEAQ. The CDR3 extends over 15 amino acids. Trimming cost V 1 base and J 4 bases, with 14 bases left between them. CDR3 region: CASSLDVSGAYEQYF. DNA of the CDR3: TGTGCCAGCAGCTTAGATGTCTCAGGGGCATACGAGCAGTACTTC.

Only a few counts were recorded for this clone. V and J are TRBV11-2 and TRBJ1-4, with 7 bases identical to TRBD1. From germline, CDR1 is SGHAT and CDR2 FQNNGV. The CDR3 loop spans 14 amino acids. The trim removed 0 bases at V and 8 bases at J, leaving 3 bases unmatched. The CDR3 is CASSLEQGQEKLFF. CDR3 nucleotides: TGTGCCAGCAGCTTAGAACAGGGACAGGAAAAACTGTTTTTT.

The chain links TRBV21-1 to TRBJ2-5; the D call of TRBD1 is as the table states it, not checked on the DNA. TRBV21-1 is assigned pseudogene status. The CDR3 extends over 14 amino acids. This chain's CDR3 is CARHRAAYQETQYF. The CDR3, as DNA: TGTGCCAGACACAGGGCTGCTTACCAAGAGACCCAGTACTTC.

The chain couples TRBV5-4 to TRBJ2-3, with 8 bases matching TRBD1. Looked up from germline, CDR1 is SGHNT and CDR2 is YYREEE (reference sequence). This CDR3 is 13 amino acids long. V shed 7 bases, J shed 3 bases, and the junction held 4 bases outside the gene matches. CDR3 loop: CASQGAPTDTQYF. CDR3 DNA: TGTGCCAGCCAGGGGGCCCCAACAGATACGCAGTATTTT.

The count of this clone is one. This chain connects TRBV10-3 to TRBJ2-7; no clear D gene. The CDR3 runs 15 residues. Germline V gene data show CDR1 as ENHRY and CDR2 as SYGVKD. Trimming pared 0 bases from V and 2 bases from J, leaving 11 bases between. CDR3 loop: CAISESVRSPYEQYF. Written as DNA, the CDR3 is TGTGCCATCAGTGAGTCTGTCCGGAGCCCCTACGAGCAGTACTTC.

The chain employs TRBV9 and TRBJ1-2, with D hard to call. This CDR3 is built from 16 residues. V lost 0 bases, J lost 3 bases, and 15 bases lay in between. Germline V gives CDR1 SGDLS, CDR2 YYNGEE. CDR3 region: CASSVEVGGIDYGYTF. DNA for the CDR3: TGTGCCAGCAGCGTAGAAGTGGGAGGGATAGACTATGGCTACACCTTC.

The J gene is TRBJ1-5, the V gene TRBV11-2, with D uncertain. Deletions cut 0 bases from V and 3 bases from J, with 6 bases between. CDR1 and CDR2 (germline): SGHAT, FQNNGV. The CDR3 contains 14 residues. CDR3 sequence (DNA): TGTGCCAGCAGCTTAGAGCCAGTCAATCAGCCCCAGCATTTT. Protein product: CASSLEPVNQPQHF.

This chain joins TRBV9 and TRBJ1-2, with D possibly matching TRBD1 (5 bases). Germline V gene sequence: CDR1 SGDLS, CDR2 YYNGEE. The V end was cut by 7 bases, the J end by 3 bases, with 10 bases between. The CDR3 totals 12 residues. The CDR3 DNA reads TGTGCCAGCCGGGGGGGTCACTATGGCTACACCTTC. This sequence encodes CASRGGHYGYTF.

V is TRBV27 and J is TRBJ2-2; tentative D call: TRBD1 (5 bases). This CDR3 spans 15 amino acids. The germline V gene encodes CDR1 MNHEY and CDR2 SMNVEV (reference sequence). The V end lost 4 bases, the J end lost 5 bases, and 14 bases lay between the germline ends. The CDR3 here is CASSWKRGRTGELFF. CDR3 bases: TGTGCCAGCAGTTGGAAAAGGGGTCGAACCGGGGAGCTGTTTTTT.

V and J are TRBV19 and TRBJ2-3, with 9 bases identical to TRBD2. CDR3 length equals 16 residues. J lost 10 bases, V lost 3 bases, and 14 bases had no gene match. Germline values: CDR1 LNHDA, CDR2 SQIVND (reference sequence). The CDR3 nucleotides read TGTGCCAGTAGTATTTTGCGGGGGGGCCGGGGAGCCGCGCAGTATTTT. It yields the protein CASSILRGGRGAAQYF.

This clone was seen a handful of times. DNA for the CDR3: TGTGCCAGCAGGGCCAGAAGCAATCAGCCCCAGCATTTT. Translated: CASRARSNQPQHF. The chain carries TRBV2 and TRBJ1-5, with unresolved D. Between the trimmed V and J ends, which lost 6 bases and 1 base, there was a span of 7 bases. The CDR3 runs to 13 residues. CDR1 and CDR2 from the germline V gene are SNHLY and FYNNEI.

The rearrangement uses TRBV7-9 and TRBJ1-4; 7 bases fit TRBD1. CDR1 and CDR2 (germline): SEHNR, FQNEAQ (reference sequence). This CDR3 has 11 amino acids. The V gene end was trimmed by 3 bases and the J gene end by 14 bases; junction bases not matched to a gene: 3. The CDR3 loop is CASSLTGSLFF. CDR3 DNA sequence: TGTGCCAGCAGCTTGACAGGGAGCCTGTTTTTT.

This rearrangement joins TRBV25-1 to TRBJ2-3, with D perhaps TRBD1 (6 bases). V lost 2 bases and J 2 bases, leaving 11 bases between the germline ends. The V gene's germline CDR1 is MGHDK and CDR2 SYGVNS. The CDR3 runs 15 residues. CDR3: CASSEEQGNTDTQYF. The CDR3 coding sequence is TGTGCCAGCAGTGAAGAACAGGGCAACACAGATACGCAGTATTTT.

This clone was counted only a few times. V usage is TRBV3-1 (or the pseudogene TRBV3-2) and J usage is TRBJ2-5; TRBD2 agrees at 8 bases. The CDR3 sequence is 14 residues long. V lost 5 bases to trimming and J lost 4 bases; unmatched junction nucleotides: 6. The germline gives CDR1 LGHDT, CDR2 YNNKEL (reference sequence). This CDR3 is CASSLSGGLETQYF. The CDR3 DNA follows: TGTGCCAGCAGCTTAAGCGGGGGCCTAGAGACCCAGTACTTC.

This clone was seen a handful of times. The chain has TRBV6-5 and TRBJ2-7; weak D call: TRBD2 (6 bases). The CDR3 is 14 amino acids. V lost 11 bases and J lost 2, with 19 bases in between. CDR1 is MNHEY, CDR2 SVGAGI, per germline. CDR3 bases: TGTGCCTGCGGGCGGGATAGATTAACCTACGAGCAGTACTTC. Translating gives CACGRDRLTYEQYF.

The chain uses TRBV5-5 and TRBJ2-7; TRBD2 aligns across 11 bases. The CDR3 runs to 15 residues. J lost 7 bases, V lost 0 bases, and 6 bases had no gene match. Germline V gene data show CDR1 as SGHKS and CDR2 as YYEKEE (reference sequence). The CDR3 protein is CASSLGLAGGFEQYF. DNA of the CDR3: TGTGCCAGCAGCTTGGGGCTAGCGGGGGGTTTTGAGCAGTACTTC.

The V call is TRBV5-1, the J call TRBJ2-2; 7 bases line up with TRBD1. V lost 4 bases and J lost 4; bases outside the gene matches: 7. The CDR3 is 15 residues long. Germline lookup yields CDR1 SGHRS and CDR2 YFSETQ. The CDR3 reads CASSEPGQFTGELFF. The CDR3 nucleotides are TGCGCCAGCAGCGAACCGGGACAGTTCACCGGGGAGCTGTTTTTT.